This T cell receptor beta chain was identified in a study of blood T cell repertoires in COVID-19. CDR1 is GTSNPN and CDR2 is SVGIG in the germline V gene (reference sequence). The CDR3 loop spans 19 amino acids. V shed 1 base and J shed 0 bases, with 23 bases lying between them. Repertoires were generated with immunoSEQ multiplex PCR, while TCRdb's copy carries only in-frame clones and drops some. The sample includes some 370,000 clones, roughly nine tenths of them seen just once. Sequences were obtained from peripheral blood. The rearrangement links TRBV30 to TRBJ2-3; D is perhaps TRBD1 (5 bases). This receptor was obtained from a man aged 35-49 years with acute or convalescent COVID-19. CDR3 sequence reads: CAWSGPRQGKRTSTDTQYF. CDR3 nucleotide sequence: TGTGCCTGGAGTGGGCCCCGGCAGGGAAAACGAACTAGCACAGATACGCAGTATTTT.